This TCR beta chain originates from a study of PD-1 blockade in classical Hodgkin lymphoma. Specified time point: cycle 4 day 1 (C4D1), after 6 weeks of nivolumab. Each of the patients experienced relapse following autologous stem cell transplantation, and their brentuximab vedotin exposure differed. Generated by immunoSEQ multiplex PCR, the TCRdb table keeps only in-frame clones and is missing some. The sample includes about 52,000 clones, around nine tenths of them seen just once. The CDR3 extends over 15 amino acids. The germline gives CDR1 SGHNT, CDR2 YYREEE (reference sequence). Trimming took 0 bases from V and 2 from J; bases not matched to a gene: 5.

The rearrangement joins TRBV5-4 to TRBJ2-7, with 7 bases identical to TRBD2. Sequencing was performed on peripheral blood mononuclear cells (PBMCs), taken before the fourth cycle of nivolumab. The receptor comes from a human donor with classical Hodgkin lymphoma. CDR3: CASSLESSGTYEQYF. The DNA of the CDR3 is TGTGCCAGCAGCTTGGAGTCTAGCGGAACCTACGAGCAGTACTTC.